This T cell receptor beta chain was recovered during a study of blood T cells in healthy people across ages. A J-beta primer mix and a sample-barcoded 5' primer were used in a second PCR of roughly 6 to 11 cycles. Carrying 12 random nucleotides, a template-switch adaptor labeled each individual cDNA molecule. TCRdb analysed the 5' RACE reads with MiXCR anew, one entry per CDR3 protein. Found here are some 1,800,000 distinct CDR3 sequences, 39% of them singletons; the top ten hold about 21%. Findings of the study overall: Higher diversity, along with more naive CD4+ cells, distinguished long-lived donors from aged donors. Since the PBMCs were unsorted, naive and antigen-experienced cells could not be conclusively compared. Getting older went along with TCR beta diversity per million T cells dropping roughly linearly.

V was cut by 0 bases and J by 5 bases, with 13 bases left in between. The CDR3 covers 15 residues. Germline loops: CDR1 MNHEY, CDR2 SMNVEV (reference sequence). A remark on this clonotype: The target antigen is unknown.

This receptor was identified in a human donor in good health. Sequenced: blood. The chain uses TRBV27 and TRBJ1-2; D is unresolved. The CDR3 loop reads CASSLSLGTVYGYTF. The DNA for the CDR3 is TGTGCCAGCAGTTTATCACTAGGTACCGTATATGGCTACACCTTC.